This T cell receptor (beta chain) derives from a study of blood T cells in healthy people across ages. Note on this clonotype: No antigen is known for it.

A second 7 to 11 cycle PCR used barcoded and J-beta primers. Each cDNA molecule was tagged by a template-switch adaptor that had 12 random nucleotides. MiXCR, run by TCRdb on the 5' RACE reads, gives a single entry per CDR3 protein. Counted here are roughly 680,000 distinct CDR3 sequences, roughly half occurring once; the ten biggest clones make up about 13%. The CDR3 has 15 residues. V shed 6 bases and J 2 bases; nucleotides not matched to a gene: 11. Germline CDR1 reads DFQATT; CDR2 reads SNEGSKA (reference sequence). Study conclusions and caveats: As age increased, TCR beta diversity per million T cells fell in a roughly linear fashion.

The sequencing input was blood. The sequence derives from a woman aged 80 or older in good health. The chain uses TRBV20-1 and TRBJ2-3; 7 bases are a match to TRBD2. This chain's CDR3 is CSAPSQRDHTDTQYF. DNA of the CDR3: TGCAGTGCCCCTTCCCAGCGGGACCACACAGATACGCAGTATTTT.